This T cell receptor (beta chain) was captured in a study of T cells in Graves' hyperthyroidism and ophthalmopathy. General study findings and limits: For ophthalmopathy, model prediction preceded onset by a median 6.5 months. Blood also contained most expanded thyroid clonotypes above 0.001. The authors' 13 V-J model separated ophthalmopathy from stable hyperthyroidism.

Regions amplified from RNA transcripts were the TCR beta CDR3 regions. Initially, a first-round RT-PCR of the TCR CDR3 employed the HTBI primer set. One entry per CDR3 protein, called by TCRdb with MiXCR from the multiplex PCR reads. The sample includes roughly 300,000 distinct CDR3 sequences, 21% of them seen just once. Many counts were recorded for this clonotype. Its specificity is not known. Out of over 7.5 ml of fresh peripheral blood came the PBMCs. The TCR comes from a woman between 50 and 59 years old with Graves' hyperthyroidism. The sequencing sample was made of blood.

The CDR3 DNA sequence: TGCAGCGGGGGGCTGACATCCTACGAGCAGTACTTC. Translating gives CSGGLTSYEQYF. The rearrangement uses TRBV29-1 and TRBJ2-7; D possibly corresponds to TRBD1 (6 bases). CDR3 length: 12 residues. Germline CDR1 SQVTM, CDR2 ANQGSEA. Trimming stripped 7 bases from V and 1 base from J, with 11 bases between.